This paragraph reports one T cell receptor beta chain. The table came from immunoSEQ multiplex PCR; TCRdb's copy has only in-frame clones and leaves some out. The sample lists 250,000 or so clones; about 87% were seen once. These data originate in a study of blood T cell repertoires in COVID-19. On the study more broadly: COVID-19 samples from acute and convalescent phases originated in the United States, Italy and Spain.

The cohort comprised adults aged 18 to 89 years residing in approximately 22 US areas. Clinical history as reported by participants underpinned cohort assignment. Germline CDR1 reads MNHEY; CDR2 reads SVGAGI. Trimming removed 6 bases from V and 0 bases from J, with 12 bases in between. The CDR3 totals 15 residues. Source material: PBMCs or T cells enriched from blood (not recorded which). The chain employs TRBV6-5 and TRBJ2-1; D remains ambiguous. The origin of this receptor is a woman between 25 and 40 years old with acute COVID-19. This CDR3 reads CASRPTQYSYNEQFF. CDR3 sequence (DNA): TGTGCCAGCAGACCCACACAATACTCCTACAATGAGCAGTTCTTC.